Listed below are T cell receptor beta chains from one sample, sequenced in a study of OX40 agonist ivuxolimab in advanced cancers. Sequenced by immunoSEQ multiplex PCR; TCRdb stores in-frame clones only, minus some. This table has 30,000 to 40,000 clones, roughly 87% appearing once. Sequencing used CD4+ or CD8+ T cells sorted from blood, obtained in a trial of the OX40 agonist ivuxolimab. The receptors were sampled from an adult with an advanced solid tumor such as melanoma, head and neck, liver or kidney cancer. Each CDR3 is given with its conserved first and last residue. Fields, in order: clone size, D gene, V gene, J gene, CDR3 DNA, CDR3 protein. A D gene is named only where the DNA matches it firmly. A clone size is listed for some rows: how often the clone was seen (once, few, many), or a class if it is expanded.

clone_size: few
d_call: TRBD2
v_call: TRBV10-1
j_call: TRBJ2-7
cdr3_nt: TGCGCCAGCAGTAGCGGGAGGTCGTACGAGCAGTACTTC
cdr3_aa: CASSSGRSYEQYF

clone_size: .
d_call: TRBD1
v_call: TRBV11-2
j_call: TRBJ1-2
cdr3_nt: TGTGCCAGCAGCCCCGACAGGGTCTATGGCTACACCTTC
cdr3_aa: CASSPDRVYGYTF

clone_size: .
d_call: TRBD1
v_call: TRBV15
j_call: TRBJ1-3
cdr3_nt: TGTGCCACCAGCAGAGGGACAGGGGGGAATGTAAACACCATATATTTT
cdr3_aa: CATSRGTGGNVNTIYF

clone_size: .
d_call: TRBD2
v_call: TRBV7-9
j_call: TRBJ2-1
cdr3_nt: TGTGCCAGCAGCTCCCCGATTGAGGTAGCGGGGAAGTACAATGAGCAGTTCTTC
cdr3_aa: CASSSPIEVAGKYNEQFF

clone_size: .
d_call: .
v_call: TRBV4-2
j_call: TRBJ1-2
cdr3_nt: TGTGCCAGCAGCCAAGAACAGGGTAATTGGCATGGCTACACCTTC
cdr3_aa: CASSQEQGNWHGYTF

clone_size: .
d_call: TRBD1
v_call: TRBV30
j_call: TRBJ1-2
cdr3_nt: TGTGCCTGGGTCCCGGGGACAGCTAACTATGGCTACACCTTC
cdr3_aa: CAWVPGTANYGYTF

clone_size: few
d_call: TRBD1
v_call: TRBV19
j_call: TRBJ1-2
cdr3_nt: TGTGCCAGTAGTATGGTACCGGGACAGGGGGCAGGCTACACCTTC
cdr3_aa: CASSMVPGQGAGYTF

clone_size: .
d_call: .
v_call: TRBV20-1
j_call: TRBJ2-1
cdr3_nt: TGCAGTGCCCGTAGGGGGATTGAGCAGTTCTTC
cdr3_aa: CSARRGIEQFF

clone_size: .
d_call: TRBD1
v_call: TRBV27
j_call: TRBJ2-7
cdr3_nt: TGTGCCAGCAGTTTAGGCGGGACAGGGGCCTACGAGCAGTACTTC
cdr3_aa: CASSLGGTGAYEQYF

clone_size: .
d_call: .
v_call: TRBV27
j_call: TRBJ1-1
cdr3_nt: TGTGCCAGCAGAACCAGGGGACCCAACACTGAAGCTTTCTTT
cdr3_aa: CASRTRGPNTEAFF

clone_size: .
d_call: TRBD1
v_call: TRBV15
j_call: TRBJ2-6
cdr3_nt: TGTGCCACCAGGCCTACGGACAGGGCTCTCCATGGGTCTGGGGCCAACGTCCTGACTTTC
cdr3_aa: CATRPTDRALHGSGANVLTF

clone_size: once
d_call: .
v_call: TRBV7-2
j_call: TRBJ2-3
cdr3_nt: TGTGCCAGCAGCGTGCTAGCGCAATTCACAGATACGCAGTATTTT
cdr3_aa: CASSVLAQFTDTQYF

clone_size: .
d_call: .
v_call: TRBV11-3
j_call: TRBJ2-3
cdr3_nt: TGTGCCAGCAGCGATCGACAGGGCACAGATACGCAGTATTTT
cdr3_aa: CASSDRQGTDTQYF

clone_size: .
d_call: TRBD2
v_call: TRBV10-3
j_call: TRBJ2-3
cdr3_nt: TGTGCCATCAGCTACTCTAGCGGGAGTGAGACAGATACGCAGTATTTT
cdr3_aa: CAISYSSGSETDTQYF

clone_size: .
d_call: TRBD1
v_call: TRBV7-3
j_call: TRBJ2-2
cdr3_nt: TGTGCCAGCAGCTCCACAGGGGGCACCGGGGAGCTGTTTTTT
cdr3_aa: CASSSTGGTGELFF

clone_size: .
d_call: .
v_call: TRBV4-3
j_call: TRBJ2-1
cdr3_nt: TGCGCCAGCAGCCAAGATTTCGGGAGCTCCTACAATGAGCAGTTCTTC
cdr3_aa: CASSQDFGSSYNEQFF

clone_size: few
d_call: .
v_call: TRBV19
j_call: TRBJ1-2
cdr3_nt: TGTGCCAGTAGTATAGCGGGGACGGGGGGCTATGGCTACACCTTC
cdr3_aa: CASSIAGTGGYGYTF

clone_size: few
d_call: .
v_call: TRBV7-3
j_call: TRBJ2-6
cdr3_nt: TGTGCCAGCAGCTTAGTTGGGGCCAACGTCCTGACTTTC
cdr3_aa: CASSLVGANVLTF

clone_size: once
d_call: .
v_call: TRBV18
j_call: TRBJ2-1
cdr3_nt: TGTGCCAGCTCCCAGTCCGGGACCCTAAGTGGCAATGAGCAGTTCTTC
cdr3_aa: CASSQSGTLSGNEQFF

clone_size: .
d_call: TRBD1
v_call: TRBV5-1
j_call: TRBJ2-1
cdr3_nt: TGCGCCAGCAGCTTGGGACAGGGGGCCTACAATGAGCAGTTCTTC
cdr3_aa: CASSLGQGAYNEQFF

clone_size: .
d_call: .
v_call: TRBV12-5
j_call: TRBJ2-1
cdr3_nt: TGTGCTAGTGGTTTTGTGCTGACCAATGAGCAGTTCTTC
cdr3_aa: CASGFVLTNEQFF

clone_size: once
d_call: .
v_call: TRBV19
j_call: TRBJ2-7
cdr3_nt: TGTGCCAGTAGTATAGTTCATCTACAGGGCTACGAGCAGTACTTC
cdr3_aa: CASSIVHLQGYEQYF

clone_size: .
d_call: TRBD1
v_call: TRBV28
j_call: TRBJ2-3
cdr3_nt: TGTGCCACCAGACAGGGGATGACCACAGATACGCAGTATTTT
cdr3_aa: CATRQGMTTDTQYF

clone_size: .
d_call: .
v_call: TRBV27
j_call: TRBJ2-1
cdr3_nt: TGTGCCAGCAGTTTCCGCCAATACGGGAGCTCCTACAATGAGCAGTTCTTC
cdr3_aa: CASSFRQYGSSYNEQFF

clone_size: once
d_call: TRBD2
v_call: TRBV10-3
j_call: TRBJ2-1
cdr3_nt: TGTGCCATCATGGGGACTAGCGGGATAGAGCAGTTCTTC
cdr3_aa: CAIMGTSGIEQFF

clone_size: .
d_call: TRBD1
v_call: TRBV5-1
j_call: TRBJ1-1
cdr3_nt: TGCGCCAGCAGCTTGGCGCTCGGACAGGGGTTTTCCACTGAAGCTTTCTTT
cdr3_aa: CASSLALGQGFSTEAFF

clone_size: .
d_call: TRBD1
v_call: TRBV5-1
j_call: TRBJ2-7
cdr3_nt: TGCGCCAGCAGCCTTAGACAGGGGGGGACCGAGCAGTACTTC
cdr3_aa: CASSLRQGGTEQYF

clone_size: .
d_call: .
v_call: TRBV18
j_call: TRBJ2-5
cdr3_nt: TGTGCCAGCTCACCACCGGTTGGTAAAGAGACCCAGTACTTC
cdr3_aa: CASSPPVGKETQYF

clone_size: .
d_call: TRBD2
v_call: TRBV5-1
j_call: TRBJ2-1
cdr3_nt: TGCGCCAGCAGCGTTCCGGGAGGCGGGAGCGGGAGCTCCTACAATGAGCAGTTCTTC
cdr3_aa: CASSVPGGGSGSSYNEQFF

clone_size: .
d_call: .
v_call: TRBV2
j_call: TRBJ2-3
cdr3_nt: TGTGCCAGCAGTGCACCGCTAGCGCCAACCACAGATACGCAGTATTTT
cdr3_aa: CASSAPLAPTTDTQYF

clone_size: .
d_call: .
v_call: TRBV11-1
j_call: TRBJ2-3
cdr3_nt: TGTGCCAGCAGCTTAGATCTCGGACAGTCCACAGATACGCAGTATTTT
cdr3_aa: CASSLDLGQSTDTQYF

clone_size: .
d_call: .
v_call: TRBV4-2
j_call: TRBJ2-3
cdr3_nt: TGTGCCAGCAGCCAAGGGATCGGGAAAGATACGCAGTATTTT
cdr3_aa: CASSQGIGKDTQYF

clone_size: .
d_call: .
v_call: TRBV7-9
j_call: TRBJ2-5
cdr3_nt: TGTGCCAGCAGCTTATCCCAGGGTCAAGAGACCCAGTACTTC
cdr3_aa: CASSLSQGQETQYF

clone_size: .
d_call: .
v_call: TRBV7-2
j_call: TRBJ2-3
cdr3_nt: TGTGCCAGCAGCCCAGGGTCCGCGAGGGGAACGCAGTATTTT
cdr3_aa: CASSPGSARGTQYF

clone_size: .
d_call: .
v_call: TRBV28
j_call: TRBJ1-5
cdr3_nt: TGTGCCAGCATTACTCCGGGACCCCAGGTCCAGCATTTT
cdr3_aa: CASITPGPQVQHF

clone_size: .
d_call: TRBD1
v_call: TRBV27
j_call: TRBJ1-4
cdr3_nt: TGTGCCAGCAGTGTTGACAGGGCGAACGAAAAACTGTTTTTT
cdr3_aa: CASSVDRANEKLFF

clone_size: .
d_call: TRBD2
v_call: TRBV4-3
j_call: TRBJ2-1
cdr3_nt: TGCGCCAGCAGCCAAGATAGATCGGGTAGCGGGATTTTCGATGAGCAGTTCTTC
cdr3_aa: CASSQDRSGSGIFDEQFF

clone_size: .
d_call: .
v_call: TRBV4-1
j_call: TRBJ2-1
cdr3_nt: TGCGCCAGCAGCCAGGGGACGGACAATGAGCAGTTCTTC
cdr3_aa: CASSQGTDNEQFF

clone_size: once
d_call: TRBD1
v_call: TRBV6-5
j_call: TRBJ2-7
cdr3_nt: TGTGCCAGCATTCCCGGGGACAGGGTGGGCGAGCAGTACTTC
cdr3_aa: CASIPGDRVGEQYF

clone_size: .
d_call: .
v_call: TRBV11-2
j_call: TRBJ1-2
cdr3_nt: TGTGCCAGCAGCTTAGTGTACGGGCAGGGATCCTATGGCTACACCTTC
cdr3_aa: CASSLVYGQGSYGYTF

clone_size: .
d_call: .
v_call: TRBV11-2
j_call: TRBJ2-5
cdr3_nt: TGTGCCAGCAGCACCCGGACAAACTCCTTGGGGGAGACCCAGTACTTC
cdr3_aa: CASSTRTNSLGETQYF

clone_size: .
d_call: .
v_call: TRBV25-1
j_call: TRBJ2-7
cdr3_nt: TGTGCCAGCAGTGAAAGGACTTTCGGCTCCTACGAGCAGTACTTC
cdr3_aa: CASSERTFGSYEQYF

clone_size: .
d_call: .
v_call: TRBV28
j_call: TRBJ2-7
cdr3_nt: TGTGCCAGCAGTTTATTGGGTGGACAGTGGGATCTCTACGAGCAGTACTTC
cdr3_aa: CASSLLGGQWDLYEQYF

clone_size: .
d_call: .
v_call: TRBV29-1
j_call: TRBJ1-3
cdr3_nt: TGCAGCGTTGAAGAGCCCCTTAAAGGAAACACCATATATTTT
cdr3_aa: CSVEEPLKGNTIYF

clone_size: .
d_call: .
v_call: TRBV19
j_call: TRBJ2-3
cdr3_nt: TGTGCCAGTAGTAACTGGGAGCCCCCAGATACGCAGTATTTT
cdr3_aa: CASSNWEPPDTQYF

clone_size: .
d_call: .
v_call: TRBV20-1
j_call: TRBJ1-2
cdr3_nt: TGCAGTGCTAGCACAGCCTATGGCTACACCTTC
cdr3_aa: CSASTAYGYTF

clone_size: .
d_call: TRBD2
v_call: TRBV18
j_call: TRBJ2-3
cdr3_nt: TGTGCCAGCTCGTCTAACTGGGGTAGCGGGACGGATACGCAGTATTTT
cdr3_aa: CASSSNWGSGTDTQYF

clone_size: .
d_call: .
v_call: TRBV13
j_call: TRBJ1-5
cdr3_nt: TGTGCCAGCAGCTTAGGAGGACACAATCAGCCCCAGCATTTT
cdr3_aa: CASSLGGHNQPQHF

clone_size: .
d_call: .
v_call: TRBV2
j_call: TRBJ2-7
cdr3_nt: TGTGCCAGCAGTGTACTACAGAACTACGAGCAGTACTTC
cdr3_aa: CASSVLQNYEQYF

clone_size: .
d_call: TRBD1
v_call: TRBV6-5
j_call: TRBJ2-7
cdr3_nt: TGTGCCAGCAGTTACTCCGGGACAGGGACCTACGAGCAGTACTTC
cdr3_aa: CASSYSGTGTYEQYF

clone_size: .
d_call: TRBD2
v_call: TRBV5-4
j_call: TRBJ2-4
cdr3_nt: TGTGCCAGCAGCTTGGCGAATCTAGCGGGAGTTCAGTACTTC
cdr3_aa: CASSLANLAGVQYF

clone_size: once
d_call: .
v_call: TRBV18
j_call: TRBJ1-2
cdr3_nt: TGTGCCAGCTCACCCGGGACGCTGGATGGCTACACCTTC
cdr3_aa: CASSPGTLDGYTF

clone_size: .
d_call: .
v_call: TRBV9
j_call: TRBJ2-2
cdr3_nt: TGTGCCAGCAGCGTGGGGGGTAACACCGGGGAGCTGTTTTTT
cdr3_aa: CASSVGGNTGELFF

clone_size: .
d_call: .
v_call: TRBV11-2
j_call: TRBJ2-7
cdr3_nt: TGTGCCAGCAGCTTAGGGCTTATACGCGAGCAGTACTTC
cdr3_aa: CASSLGLIREQYF